This T cell receptor (beta chain) comes out of a study of regulatory T cells in long-lasting Graves disease (dated by TCRdb to the early 2020s). Background on the whole study: Antithyroid drugs had been taken for less than 3 months by newly diagnosed Graves' disease patients. This study used TCR sequencing and RNA sequencing of peripheral blood to compare persistent Graves' disease patients against newly diagnosed Graves' disease patients. The study took place in China and was registered as a clinical trial. A total of 33 samples were covered by TCR sequencing, comprising approximately 13 persistent and roughly 20 newly diagnosed Graves' disease patients.

The paper's findings and limits, for the study overall: Only the TCR beta chain was sequenced and analyzed. The small sample size was acknowledged by the authors as a limitation that may reduce accuracy. The study examined only peripheral blood because the primary lesion, thyroid tissue, could not be accessed. TRBV28, TRBJ1-2 and TRBJ2-5 were preferentially used in persistent disease, while TRBV20-1 and TRBJ2-1 were favored in newly diagnosed disease. Lower TCR Shannon entropy and fewer highly expanded clones were observed in persistent Graves' disease patients than in newly diagnosed patients, which suggested clonal expansion. A larger number of public clonotypes was shared among persistent patients (approximately 3,000) than among newly diagnosed patients (around 890).

This clonotype was recorded at least ten times. No cognate antigen has been identified for it. Per-base qualities were not stored, and no clone one base away is much larger. The protocol used for the library was multiplex PCR. The run used an Illumina HiSeq 4000. CDR3 regions were amplified by Arm-PCR with iRepertoire HTBI primers to construct TCR beta libraries. Before sequencing, the PCR products underwent gel purification. In the original analysis: Gene usage analysis of CDR3 amino acid clonotypes relied on the roughly 60 TRBV and more than twelve TRBJ segments identified across samples. COPE and FqMerger were used to merge filtered high-quality paired reads into contigs. BLAST was used to align contigs to IMGT TRBV, TRBD and TRBJ reference genes, and CDR3 was defined according to IMGT. Highly expanded clones were defined as clonotypes with a frequency above 0.1%. Shannon entropy was used to measure repertoire diversity, and the Gini coefficient was used to measure V-J evenness. A clonotype was considered public if more than one individual shared it. In TCRdb, the public reads were trimmed at Q25 with fastp and aligned with MiXCR, with productive beta chains retained. CDR3 protein duplicates are merged, each entry listing the most common genes and DNA. The V and J calls shown here were made by TCRdb, not taken from the authors' results. The sample table records about 450,000 distinct CDR3 sequences; 11% to 15% of these occur just once. Jointly, the top ten make up approximately 17% of the sample.

The CDR3 covers 15 residues, taking in both the cysteine and the phenylalanine. Solely the CDR3 DNA is kept, with 45 bases framed from the first base. V ends up 6 bases short and J 2 bases short, with an unmatched junction base count of 6. CDR1 and CDR2 (SGHAT, FQNNGV) derive from the germline V gene. What the time point label conveys for this sample: newly diagnosed GD, antithyroid drugs for less than 3 months. For both TCR sequencing and RNA sequencing, RNA was extracted from PBMCs using TRIzol. The diagnosis of Graves' disease followed American Thyroid Association guidelines. Patients were recruited from an endocrinology department in Xi'an, China. From each patient, approximately 10 milliliters of peripheral blood was collected into an EDTA anticoagulant tube. Ficoll Paque Plus density gradient separation was used to isolate PBMCs, and no further T cell sorting was done. RNA quality was checked with an Agilent 2100 Bioanalyzer and agarose gel, and concentration with a NanoDrop 2000.

This sample also belongs to another study, concerning T cells in Graves' hyperthyroidism and ophthalmopathy. The second investigation adds: A patient counted as having stable Graves' hyperthyroidism if no progression to ophthalmopathy occurred over 18 months of follow-up. Hyperthyroidism patients were aged 18 to 65 years and newly diagnosed, with disease duration of less than 2 months. Any patient with an uncontrolled infection, another autoimmune disease, pregnancy or lactation was excluded. Diagnoses were based on clinical symptoms, serum thyroxine and TRAb, thyroid ultrasound and orbital computed tomography. For the first round of RT-PCR on the TCR CDR3, the HTBI primer set was used together with the Qiagen OneStep RT-PCR kit. Most expanded thyroid clonotypes (frequency above 0.001) were also detected in blood, suggesting blood repertoires may reflect thyroid immune responses. A 13 V-J signature model separated ophthalmopathy from stable hyperthyroidism, with about 88% sensitivity and 81.08% specificity in cross-validation and 80%/75% in testing. In validation, progression to ophthalmopathy was predicted by the model with 70% to 71% sensitivity and nearly 75% specificity, a median of around 5.9 months before onset. To identify distinguishing TCR V-J signatures, a discovery cohort of around 100 patients was used, comprising under 45 with Graves' ophthalmopathy and under 60 with stable Graves' hyperthyroidism. Prospective prediction of ophthalmopathy was tested in an independent validation cohort of under 20 hyperthyroidism patients and 15 to 17 patients who later progressed to ophthalmopathy. For training and testing, the 95 to 100 patients in the discovery cohort were randomly divided in a 7:3 ratio. The study also compared thyroid tissue and blood T-cell repertoires from over 5 Graves' hyperthyroidism patients. Once sampling was done, hyperthyroidism patients were given methimazole at a starting dose of 30 mg daily, whereas ophthalmopathy patients were given high-dose intravenous methylprednisolone. Libraries were constructed in a second round of multiplex PCR, after which size selection and purification were carried out. Libraries were sequenced paired-end with 100 bp reads on an Illumina HiSeq2000. SOAPnuke was used to process the raw data, throwing out any read that contained adapters or uncalled bases, had a mean Phred below 15, or lacked an exact constant-primer or identifier match. High-quality paired reads were merged using COPE v1.2.5, and each unique nucleotide sequence was defined as a clonotype. Clonotypes were aligned to IMGT TRBV, TRBD and TRBJ reference segments using MiTCR v1.1. The analysis was restricted to V-J combinations with a frequency above 0.0001, which together covered around 99% of the repertoires. The TCS score was defined as F50 (clonal expansion) divided by E x V (chaos), with BLOSUM62-based TCRdist calculated between CDR3 peptides within each V-J. Welch's t-statistics and random forest reduced 514 V-J features to roughly 13, which were used in a naive Bayes classifier (R e1071). Sample size was not statistically predetermined, and investigators were not blinded to group allocation. The paper describes TCR Vbeta CDR3 sequencing of 135 peripheral blood samples, made up of approximately 40 ophthalmopathy patients, around 78 hyperthyroidism patients and 17 progressor patients.

The TCR was taken from a woman aged 50 to 60 with Graves disease. Donor details come from another sample of the same person, matched by shared clones. Here the sequenced sample was peripheral blood mononuclear cells (PBMCs), taken at new diagnosis, from a patient treated with antithyroid drugs. This chain is built from TRBV11-2 and TRBJ2-3; 9 junctional bases match TRBD2. The CDR3 reads CASRRPGLATDTQYF. The DNA reads as follows: TGTGCCAGCAGACGTCCGGGACTAGCCACAGATACGCAGTATTTT. Reference TRBV11-2 and TRBJ2-3 genes cover what lies past the CDR3, so the full variable domain is EAGVAQSPRYKIIEKRQSVAFWCNPISGHATLYWYQQILGQGPKLLIQFQNNGVVDDSQLPKDRFSAERLKGVDSTLKIQPAKLEDSAVYLCASRRPGLATDTQYFGPGTRLTVL.